This T cell receptor (beta chain) was profiled in a study of T cell responses to AZD1222 COVID-19 vaccine. Study-wide findings and caveats: After two AZD1222 doses, spike-specific TCR breadth and depth rose versus day 0. The study found vaccine-associated CD4 TCRs spanning spike, dominant at 160-218 and 743-854. The repertoires were collected only after the peak T cell response. Clonal diversity was possibly underestimated, and white British individuals and females predominated among donors.

Comment on this clone: Its antigen is currently unknown.

The repertoire was sequenced with immunoSEQ multiplex PCR; TCRdb's copy has only in-frame clones and lacks some. The sample records over 130,000 clones, roughly 94% being singletons. The clonotype was recovered from an adult in good health. The sequenced sample was peripheral blood, obtained on day 0 of AZD1222 vaccination.

DNA for the CDR3: TGTGCCAGCAGCCCTCGGGCGGGAGGGCCCTCCGGGGAGCTGTTTTTT. Protein: CASSPRAGGPSGELFF. The chain joins TRBV7-3 to TRBJ2-2, with 9 bases matching TRBD2. This CDR3 has 16 residues. Germline V lookup: CDR1 SGHTA, CDR2 FQGTGA. Trimming cost V 5 bases and J 6 bases; bases outside gene matches: 10.